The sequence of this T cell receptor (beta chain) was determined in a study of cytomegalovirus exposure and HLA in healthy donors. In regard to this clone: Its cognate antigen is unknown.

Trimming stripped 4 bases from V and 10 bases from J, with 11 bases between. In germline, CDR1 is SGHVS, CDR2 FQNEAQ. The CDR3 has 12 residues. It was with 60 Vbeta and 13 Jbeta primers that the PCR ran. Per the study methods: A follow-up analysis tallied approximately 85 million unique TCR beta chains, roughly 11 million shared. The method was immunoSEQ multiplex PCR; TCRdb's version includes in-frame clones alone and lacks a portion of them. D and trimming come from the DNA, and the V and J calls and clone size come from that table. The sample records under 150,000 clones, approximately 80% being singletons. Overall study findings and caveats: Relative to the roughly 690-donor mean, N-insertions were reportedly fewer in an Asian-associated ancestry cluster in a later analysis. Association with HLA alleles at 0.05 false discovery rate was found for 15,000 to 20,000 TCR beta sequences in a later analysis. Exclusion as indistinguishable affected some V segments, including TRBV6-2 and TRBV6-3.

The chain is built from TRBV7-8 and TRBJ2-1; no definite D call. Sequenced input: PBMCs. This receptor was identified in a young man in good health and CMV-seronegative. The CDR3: CASSWSPREQFF. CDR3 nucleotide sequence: TGTGCCAGCAGCTGGAGTCCGCGGGAGCAGTTCTTC.